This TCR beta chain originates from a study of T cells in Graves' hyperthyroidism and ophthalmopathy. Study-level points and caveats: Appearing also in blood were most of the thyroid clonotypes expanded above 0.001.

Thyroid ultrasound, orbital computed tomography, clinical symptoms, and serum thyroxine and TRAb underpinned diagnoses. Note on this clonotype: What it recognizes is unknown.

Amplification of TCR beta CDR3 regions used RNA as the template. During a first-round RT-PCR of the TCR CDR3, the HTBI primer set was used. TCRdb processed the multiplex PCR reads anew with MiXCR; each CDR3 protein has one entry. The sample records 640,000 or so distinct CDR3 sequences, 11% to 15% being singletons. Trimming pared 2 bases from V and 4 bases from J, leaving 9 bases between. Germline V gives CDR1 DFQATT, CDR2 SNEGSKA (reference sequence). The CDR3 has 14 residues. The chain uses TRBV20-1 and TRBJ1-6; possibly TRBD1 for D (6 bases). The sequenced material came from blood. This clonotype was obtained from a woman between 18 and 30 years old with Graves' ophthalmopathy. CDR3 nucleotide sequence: TGCAGTGCTAGATACAGGGTTTATAATTCACCCCTCCACTTT. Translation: CSARYRVYNSPLHF.